The rows below give T cell receptor beta chains drawn from one sample of a study of identical twins. TCRdb reprocessed the 5' RACE reads via MiXCR and lists one record per CDR3 protein. The sample shows 1.5 million to 2 million distinct CDR3 sequences, around a third of them seen only once. The source material was cord blood. These receptors came from a newborn girl in good health. Each CDR3 is given with its conserved first and last residue. A D gene is named only where the DNA matches it firmly. Rows give clone size only sometimes, using once, few, many, or a class for an expanded clone.

V	D	size	J	CDR3	DNA
TRBV5-1	TRBD1	few	TRBJ2-4	CASSPLQTGGYIQYF	TGCGCCAGCAGCCCCCTTCAGACAGGGGGCTACATTCAGTACTTC
TRBV12-3/TRBV12-4	TRBD1	.	TRBJ2-7	CASRPGQGFYEQYF	TGTGCCAGCAGACCGGGACAGGGTTTCTACGAGCAGTACTTC
TRBV29-1	.	.	TRBJ2-5	CSVEGQGESYKQYF	TGCAGCGTTGAGGGGCAGGGTGAGTCCTACAAGCAGTACTTC
TRBV10-3	TRBD2	.	TRBJ2-3	CASAPGLAGGPTDTQYF	TGTGCCAGCGCACCGGGACTAGCGGGGGGGCCCACAGATACGCAGTATTTT
TRBV7-9	TRBD1	few	TRBJ2-7	CASSDRRQGLYEQYF	TGTGCCAGCAGCGATCGCAGACAGGGTCTCTACGAGCAGTACTTC
TRBV5-1	.	.	TRBJ2-7	CASSFDRLASYEQYF	TGCGCCAGCAGCTTCGACCGACTCGCTTCCTACGAGCAGTACTTC
TRBV25-1	TRBD1	.	TRBJ2-7	CASSETGVGYEQYF	TGTGCCAGCAGTGAGACAGGGGTGGGCTACGAGCAGTACTTC
TRBV7-2	TRBD2	.	TRBJ2-3	CASSSGLAGGLDTQYF	TGTGCCAGCAGCTCCGGACTAGCGGGAGGTCTTGATACGCAGTATTTT
TRBV18	TRBD2	.	TRBJ2-7	CASSPETSGPTYEQYF	TGTGCCAGCTCACCCGAGACTAGCGGTCCTACCTACGAGCAGTACTTC
TRBV10-3	.	few	TRBJ2-5	CAISEFGQALETQYF	TGTGCCATCAGTGAATTCGGGCAGGCCTTGGAGACCCAGTACTTC
TRBV5-4	TRBD2	.	TRBJ2-3	CASSLRASGGSTDTQYF	TGTGCCAGCAGCTTGAGGGCTAGCGGGGGGAGCACAGATACGCAGTATTTT
TRBV27	.	many	TRBJ2-3	CASSLFTGSTDTQYF	TGTGCCAGCAGTTTATTTACAGGTAGCACAGATACGCAGTATTTT
TRBV4-1	.	few	TRBJ1-2	CASSQNFRGRTGYGYTF	TGCGCCAGCAGCCAGAATTTCAGGGGCCGCACGGGTTATGGCTACACCTTC
TRBV29-1	.	once	TRBJ2-3	CAADRDTQYF	TGCGCCGCAGACAGAGATACGCAGTATTTT
TRBV5-1	TRBD1	few	TRBJ1-2	CASSRGQDYGYTF	TGCGCCAGCAGCAGGGGACAGGACTATGGCTACACCTTC
TRBV7-8	.	.	TRBJ2-2	CASSLARVAGELFF	TGTGCCAGCAGCTTAGCGAGGGTGGCCGGGGAGCTGTTTTTT
TRBV20-1	TRBD2	few	TRBJ2-1	CSACGWASGPNTYNEQFF	TGCAGTGCTTGTGGGTGGGCTAGCGGGCCTAATACATACAATGAGCAGTTCTTC
TRBV28	.	.	TRBJ2-7	CASTIGEAYEQYF	TGTGCCAGCACCATTGGCGAAGCCTACGAGCAGTACTTC
TRBV10-2	TRBD2	few	TRBJ2-1	CATRTSGGATYNEQFF	TGCGCCACCAGGACTAGCGGGGGGGCCACGTACAATGAGCAGTTCTTC
TRBV27	TRBD1	few	TRBJ1-4	CASSRRDRGNEKLFF	TGTGCCAGCAGCCGAAGGGACAGGGGAAATGAAAAACTGTTTTTT
TRBV2	.	.	TRBJ2-2	CASRGDRLIDTGELFF	TGTGCCAGCAGGGGGGACCGTTTGATTGACACCGGGGAGCTGTTTTTT
TRBV20-1	TRBD1	few	TRBJ2-7	CSANGQGPYEQYF	TGCAGTGCAAACGGACAGGGCCCTTACGAGCAGTACTTC
TRBV20-1	TRBD2	few	TRBJ2-3	CSARVVAGYTDTQYF	TGCAGTGCTAGAGTGGTAGCGGGGTACACAGATACGCAGTATTTT
TRBV20-1	.	.	TRBJ1-4	CSARDRAYGVFNEKLFF	TGCAGTGCTAGAGATCGGGCTTACGGGGTCTTTAATGAAAAACTGTTTTTT
TRBV24-1	TRBD1	.	TRBJ2-2	CATSETGAKLNTGELFF	TGTGCCACCAGTGAAACAGGGGCGAAGCTGAACACCGGGGAGCTGTTTTTT
TRBV20-1	.	few	TRBJ2-1	CSASKGSYNEQFF	TGCAGTGCTAGTAAGGGGTCTTACAATGAGCAGTTCTTC
TRBV28	TRBD1	.	TRBJ2-4	CASSLRDRGYIQYF	TGTGCCAGCAGCCTACGGGACAGGGGATACATTCAGTACTTC
TRBV6-1	.	.	TRBJ1-4	CASSGTVTSTNEKLFF	TGTGCCAGCAGTGGGACAGTTACATCAACTAATGAAAAACTGTTTTTT
TRBV10-3	.	few	TRBJ2-7	CAISETGTHEQYF	TGTGCCATCAGTGAGACCGGGACCCACGAGCAGTACTTC
TRBV28	TRBD2	.	TRBJ2-7	CASRSGSGGTIYEQYF	TGTGCCAGCAGATCCGGAAGCGGGGGGACTATCTACGAGCAGTACTTC
TRBV29-1	.	few	TRBJ2-4	CSVGVTKNIQYF	TGCAGCGTTGGGGTTACCAAAAACATTCAGTACTTC
TRBV27	.	.	TRBJ2-7	CASSPQGRIFEQYF	TGTGCCAGCAGTCCTCAGGGCAGAATTTTCGAGCAGTACTTC
TRBV28	.	.	TRBJ1-2	CASSLYRGGYGYTF	TGTGCCAGCAGTTTATATAGGGGCGGCTATGGCTACACCTTC
TRBV5-6	TRBD1	.	TRBJ1-1	CASSQDRDAEAFF	TGTGCCAGCAGCCAGGACAGGGACGCTGAAGCTTTCTTT
TRBV28	TRBD1	few	TRBJ2-5	CASSFVPTGFETQYF	TGTGCCAGCAGTTTTGTCCCGACAGGGTTCGAGACCCAGTACTTC
TRBV6-1	TRBD2	.	TRBJ2-3	CASRSSSGGGDTQYF	TGTGCCAGCAGGTCCTCTAGCGGGGGAGGAGATACGCAGTATTTT
TRBV5-1	.	few	TRBJ1-1	CASSLVREDTEAFF	TGCGCCAGCAGCTTGGTCAGGGAGGACACTGAAGCTTTCTTT
TRBV9	.	many	TRBJ2-3	CASSRFFGDTQYF	TGTGCCAGCAGCCGCTTTTTCGGAGATACGCAGTATTTT
TRBV2	.	.	TRBJ2-3	CASRKGVTDTQYF	TGTGCCAGCAGGAAAGGGGTGACAGATACGCAGTATTTT
TRBV3-1	.	.	TRBJ1-2	CASSPLGDITWNNYGYTF	TGTGCCAGCAGCCCATTAGGGGATATTACATGGAATAACTATGGCTACACCTTC
TRBV19	.	.	TRBJ1-2	CASSIGRQVDGYTF	TGTGCCAGTAGTATAGGCAGACAGGTTGATGGCTACACCTTC